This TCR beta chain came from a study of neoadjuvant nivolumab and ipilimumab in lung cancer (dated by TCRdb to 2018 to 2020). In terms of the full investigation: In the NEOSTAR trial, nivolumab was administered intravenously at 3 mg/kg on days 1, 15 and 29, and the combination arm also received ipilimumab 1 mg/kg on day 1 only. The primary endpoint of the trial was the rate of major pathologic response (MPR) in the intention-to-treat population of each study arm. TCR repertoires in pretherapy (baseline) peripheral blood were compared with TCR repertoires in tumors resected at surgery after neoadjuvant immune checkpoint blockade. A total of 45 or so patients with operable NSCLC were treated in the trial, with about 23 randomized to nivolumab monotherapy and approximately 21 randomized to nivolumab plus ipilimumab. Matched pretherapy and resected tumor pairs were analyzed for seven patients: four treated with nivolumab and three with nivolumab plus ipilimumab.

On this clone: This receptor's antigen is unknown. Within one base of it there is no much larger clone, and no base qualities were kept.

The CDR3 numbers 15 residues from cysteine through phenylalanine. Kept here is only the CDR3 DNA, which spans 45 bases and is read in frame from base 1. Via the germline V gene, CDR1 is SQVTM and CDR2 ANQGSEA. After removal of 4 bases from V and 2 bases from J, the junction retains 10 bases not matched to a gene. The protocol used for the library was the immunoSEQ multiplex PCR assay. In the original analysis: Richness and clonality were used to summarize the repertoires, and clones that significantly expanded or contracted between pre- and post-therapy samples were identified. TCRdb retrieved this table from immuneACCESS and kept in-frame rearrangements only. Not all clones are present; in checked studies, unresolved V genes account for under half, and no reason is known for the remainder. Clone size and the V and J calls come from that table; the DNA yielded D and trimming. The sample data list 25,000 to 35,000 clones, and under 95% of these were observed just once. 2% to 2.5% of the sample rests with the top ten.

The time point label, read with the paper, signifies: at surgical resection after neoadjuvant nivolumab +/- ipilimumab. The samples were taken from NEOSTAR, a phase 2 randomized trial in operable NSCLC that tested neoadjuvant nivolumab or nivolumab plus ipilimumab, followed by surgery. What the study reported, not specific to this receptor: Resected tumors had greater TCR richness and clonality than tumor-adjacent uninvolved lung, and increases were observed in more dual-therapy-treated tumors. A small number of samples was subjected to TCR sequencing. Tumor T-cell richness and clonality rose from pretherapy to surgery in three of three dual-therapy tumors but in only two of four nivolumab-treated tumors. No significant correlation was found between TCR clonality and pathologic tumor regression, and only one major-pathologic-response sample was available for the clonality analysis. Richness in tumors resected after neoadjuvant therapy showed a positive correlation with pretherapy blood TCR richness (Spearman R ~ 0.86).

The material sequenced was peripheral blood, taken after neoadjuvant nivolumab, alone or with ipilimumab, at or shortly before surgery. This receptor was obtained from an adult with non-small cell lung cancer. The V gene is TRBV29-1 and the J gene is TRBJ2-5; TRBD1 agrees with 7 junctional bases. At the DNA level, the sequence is TGCAGCGTTGTAGGGGGCATAAGGCCTCAAGAGACCCAGTACTTC. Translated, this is CSVVGGIRPQETQYF.